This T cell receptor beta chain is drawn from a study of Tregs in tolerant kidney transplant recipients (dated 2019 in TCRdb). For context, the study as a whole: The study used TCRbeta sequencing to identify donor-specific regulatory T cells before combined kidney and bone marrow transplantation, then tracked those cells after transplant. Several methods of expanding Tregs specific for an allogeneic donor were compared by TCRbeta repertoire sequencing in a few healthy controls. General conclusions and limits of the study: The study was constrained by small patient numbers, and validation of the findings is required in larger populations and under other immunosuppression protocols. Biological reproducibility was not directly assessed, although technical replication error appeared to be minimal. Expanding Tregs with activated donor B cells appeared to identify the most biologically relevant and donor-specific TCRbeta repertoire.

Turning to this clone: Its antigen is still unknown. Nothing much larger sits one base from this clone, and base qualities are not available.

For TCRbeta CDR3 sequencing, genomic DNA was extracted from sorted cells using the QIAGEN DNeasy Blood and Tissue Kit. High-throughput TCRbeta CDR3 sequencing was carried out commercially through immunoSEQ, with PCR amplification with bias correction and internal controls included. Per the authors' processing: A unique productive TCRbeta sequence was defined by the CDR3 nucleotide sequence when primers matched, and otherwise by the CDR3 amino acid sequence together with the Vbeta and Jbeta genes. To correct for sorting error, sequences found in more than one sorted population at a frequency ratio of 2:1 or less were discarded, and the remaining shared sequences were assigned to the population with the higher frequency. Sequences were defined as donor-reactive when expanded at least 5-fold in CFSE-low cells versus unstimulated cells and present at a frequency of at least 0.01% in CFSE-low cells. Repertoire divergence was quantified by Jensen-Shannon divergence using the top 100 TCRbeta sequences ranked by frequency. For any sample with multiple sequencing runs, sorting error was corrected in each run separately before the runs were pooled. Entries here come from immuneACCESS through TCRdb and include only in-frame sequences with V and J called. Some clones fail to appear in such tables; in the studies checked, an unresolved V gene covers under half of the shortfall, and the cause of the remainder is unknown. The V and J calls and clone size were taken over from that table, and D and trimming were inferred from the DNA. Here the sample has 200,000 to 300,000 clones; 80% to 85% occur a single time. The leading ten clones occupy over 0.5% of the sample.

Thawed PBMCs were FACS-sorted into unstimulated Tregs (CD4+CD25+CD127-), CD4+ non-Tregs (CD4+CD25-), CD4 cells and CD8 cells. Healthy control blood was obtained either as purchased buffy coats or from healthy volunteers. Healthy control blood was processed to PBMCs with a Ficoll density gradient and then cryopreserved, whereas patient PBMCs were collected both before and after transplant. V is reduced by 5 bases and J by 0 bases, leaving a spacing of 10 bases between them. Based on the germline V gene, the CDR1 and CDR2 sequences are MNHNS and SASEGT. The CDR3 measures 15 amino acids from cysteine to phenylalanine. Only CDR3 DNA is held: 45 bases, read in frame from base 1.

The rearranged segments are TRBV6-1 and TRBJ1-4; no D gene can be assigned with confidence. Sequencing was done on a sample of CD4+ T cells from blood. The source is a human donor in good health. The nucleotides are TGTGCCAGCAGTAACAAAGGGTCAACTAATGAAAAACTGTTTTTT. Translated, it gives CASSNKGSTNEKLFF.